The rows below give T cell receptor beta chains drawn from one sample of a study of T-cell memory formation after mild COVID-19. TCRdb independently ran MiXCR on the 5' RACE reads; one entry per CDR3 protein. The repertoire holds 200,000 to 300,000 distinct CDR3 sequences, with approximately 15% as singletons. Sequencing was performed on PBMCs or a T cell subset sorted from them (not recorded which). Receptors originate from a young man who had mild COVID-19 (a few samples of this study predate the infection). Cell type and time point are not known. Each CDR3 is given with its conserved first and last residue. The order of the fields is V gene, J gene, D gene, CDR3 protein. The D gene is left open where the match is weak.

V: TRBV6-5
J: TRBJ1-1
D: -
CDR3: CASSYSRVTNTEAFF

V: TRBV24-1
J: TRBJ2-3
D: TRBD1
CDR3: CAITDRDTDTQYF

V: TRBV7-9
J: TRBJ1-3
D: TRBD1
CDR3: CASITTRTGASGNTIYF

V: TRBV20-1
J: TRBJ2-3
D: TRBD2
CDR3: CSALSGGITDTQYF

V: TRBV12-5
J: TRBJ2-3
D: -
CDR3: CASGWTSTDTQYF

V: TRBV27
J: TRBJ1-2
D: TRBD1
CDR3: CASRLTGAPVGYTF

V: TRBV5-1
J: TRBJ2-3
D: -
CDR3: CASSLGRLGTDTQYF

V: TRBV19
J: TRBJ1-1
D: TRBD1
CDR3: CASRWDRGRTEAFF

V: TRBV3-1
J: TRBJ2-3
D: -
CDR3: CASSQEGAGWTDTQYF

V: TRBV28
J: TRBJ2-1
D: -
CDR3: CASSFFDEQFF

V: TRBV6-2/TRBV6-3
J: TRBJ2-2
D: -
CDR3: CASSGRTSSANTGELFF

V: TRBV7-2
J: TRBJ1-3
D: -
CDR3: CASSASWVSGNTIYF

V: TRBV7-8
J: TRBJ2-1
D: -
CDR3: CASSPLAPAPNEQFF

V: TRBV29-1
J: TRBJ1-1
D: -
CDR3: CSGKQGRDLEAFF

V: TRBV29-1
J: TRBJ2-5
D: -
CDR3: CSVFGVQETQYF

V: TRBV5-1
J: TRBJ1-2
D: -
CDR3: CASSPLGSNHGYTF

V: TRBV27
J: TRBJ2-7
D: TRBD1
CDR3: CASSGQLHEQYF

V: TRBV5-1
J: TRBJ2-3
D: -
CDR3: CASSGWALASTDTQYF

V: TRBV4-1
J: TRBJ1-1
D: TRBD1
CDR3: CASSQTGLVTEAFF

V: TRBV5-1
J: TRBJ2-7
D: TRBD1
CDR3: CASSRDRGIYEQYF

V: TRBV5-1
J: TRBJ2-2
D: TRBD1
CDR3: CASSLDRGSAGELFF

V: TRBV6-5
J: TRBJ2-5
D: -
CDR3: CASSSDSSSETQYF

V: TRBV18
J: TRBJ1-1
D: -
CDR3: CASSPGGHSTEAFF

V: TRBV12-3/TRBV12-4
J: TRBJ1-2
D: -
CDR3: CASSLLAGVGYTF

V: TRBV5-5
J: TRBJ2-2
D: -
CDR3: CASRLIAGQVSTGELFF

V: TRBV6-2/TRBV6-3
J: TRBJ2-2
D: -
CDR3: CASSYPGGTITGELFF

V: TRBV5-1
J: TRBJ2-7
D: -
CDR3: CASGSGGPAYEQYF

V: TRBV7-9
J: TRBJ2-3
D: TRBD1
CDR3: CASSGDRGSTTDTQYF

V: TRBV7-3
J: TRBJ2-3
D: TRBD2
CDR3: CASSPRGGAGGDTQYF

V: TRBV7-8
J: TRBJ2-4
D: -
CDR3: CASSPRAGVAKNIQYF

V: TRBV7-3
J: TRBJ2-1
D: TRBD2
CDR3: CASSLVAGAINEQFF

V: TRBV4-3
J: TRBJ2-3
D: TRBD2
CDR3: CASSQSGTSRAGDTQYF

V: TRBV7-3
J: TRBJ1-1
D: -
CDR3: CASSLFQNTEAFF

V: TRBV7-6
J: TRBJ1-1
D: -
CDR3: CASSFLVGIEAFF

V: TRBV5-1
J: TRBJ2-3
D: TRBD2
CDR3: CASSSMVGGGANTQYF

V: TRBV6-2/TRBV6-3
J: TRBJ2-3
D: -
CDR3: CASSPWTALSTDTQYF

V: TRBV6-5
J: TRBJ2-2
D: TRBD1
CDR3: CASSYFGRGTGELFF

V: TRBV11-3
J: TRBJ2-2
D: -
CDR3: CASSLRDAGELFF

V: TRBV5-1
J: TRBJ2-7
D: -
CDR3: CASSYGQYDEQYF

V: TRBV7-8
J: TRBJ2-7
D: -
CDR3: CASSGSYEQYF

V: TRBV6-5
J: TRBJ2-1
D: -
CDR3: CAVRGQFQRNEQFF

V: TRBV30
J: TRBJ1-3
D: -
CDR3: CAWSGHSGNTIYF